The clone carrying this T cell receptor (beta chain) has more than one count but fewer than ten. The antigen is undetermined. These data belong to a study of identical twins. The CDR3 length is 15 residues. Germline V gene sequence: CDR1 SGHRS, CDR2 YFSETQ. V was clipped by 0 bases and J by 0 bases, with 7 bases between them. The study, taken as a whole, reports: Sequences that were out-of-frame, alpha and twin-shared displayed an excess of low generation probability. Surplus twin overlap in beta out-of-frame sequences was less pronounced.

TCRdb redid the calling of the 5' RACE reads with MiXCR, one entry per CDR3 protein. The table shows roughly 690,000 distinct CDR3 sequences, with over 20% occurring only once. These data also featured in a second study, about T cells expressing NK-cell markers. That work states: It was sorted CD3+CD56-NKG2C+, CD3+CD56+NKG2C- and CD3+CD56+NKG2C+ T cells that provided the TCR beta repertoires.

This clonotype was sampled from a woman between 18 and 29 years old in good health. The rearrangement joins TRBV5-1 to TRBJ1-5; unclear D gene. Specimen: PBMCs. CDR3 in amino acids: CASSLDNASNQPQHF. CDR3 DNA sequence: TGCGCCAGCAGCTTGGACAACGCTAGCAATCAGCCCCAGCATTTT.